Below are 22 T cell receptor beta chains sequenced from a single sample in a study of monozygotic twins with inflammatory bowel disease. TCRdb reanalyzed the 5' RACE reads, giving one entry per CDR3 protein sequence and no DNA. This sample's table reports about 420,000 distinct CDR3 sequences. The sample comprised blood. These receptors all come from a human donor with ulcerative colitis or Crohn's disease, or a healthy co-twin of an affected twin (not recorded which).

This rearrangement joins TRBV20-1 to TRBJ1-1; the D call from TCRdb, TRBD1, cannot be confirmed without DNA. The CDR3 consists of 16 residues. The V gene's germline CDR1 is DFQATT and CDR2 SNEGSKA (reference sequence). This CDR3 reads CSATLRDRGVNTEAFF.

The gene calls are TRBV10-3 and TRBJ2-5; TCRdb proposes TRBD1, but this gene call is untestable without DNA. The germline gives CDR1 ENHRY, CDR2 SYGVKD. The CDR3 extends over 15 amino acids. CDR3 protein: CAISRKVGQQETQYF.

J is TRBJ2-1 and V is TRBV18; TCRdb designates TRBD2, a call that cannot be tested without DNA. From germline, CDR1 is KGHSH and CDR2 LQKENI. The CDR3 is made up of 14 amino acids. The CDR3 loop is CASSLKLAVNEQFF.

The chain recombines TRBV13 with TRBJ1-6. Germline V gene lookup returns CDR1 PRHDT and CDR2 FYEKMQ (reference sequence). CDR3 length: 16 residues. The CDR3 loop is CASSLFGSSYNSPLHF.

The J gene is TRBJ1-1, the V gene TRBV10-2. In germline, CDR1 is WSHSY, CDR2 SAAADI. The length of the CDR3 is 14 residues. The CDR3 spells CASRGPISGTEAFF.

V gene TRBV20-1 combines with J gene TRBJ2-1; there is no DNA to check the TCRdb D call of TRBD1. The CDR3 spans 13 residues. Germline V CDR1 and CDR2: DFQATT, SNEGSKA (reference sequence). The CDR3 is CSAGGGPGGEQFF.

The chain uses TRBV4-1 and TRBJ2-4; TCRdb's D call, TRBD1, is unchecked because there is no DNA. Germline CDR1 is MGHRA and CDR2 is YSYEKL. CDR3 length: 17 residues. CDR3 loop: CASSQVRDGKSKNIQYF.

The J gene is TRBJ2-7, the V gene TRBV2; TCRdb's D call, TRBD1, is unchecked because there is no DNA. There are 12 residues in the CDR3. The V gene's germline CDR1 is SNHLY and CDR2 FYNNEI. CDR3 protein: CASTPDRGEQYF.

This chain uses TRBV2 with TRBJ2-3; TCRdb designates TRBD2, a call that cannot be tested without DNA. The germline V gene has CDR1 SNHLY and CDR2 FYNNEI. The CDR3 covers 17 residues. CDR3 loop: CASSEGLAGALTDTQYF.

V usage is TRBV7-2 and J usage is TRBJ2-3; the D gene TCRdb calls, TRBD2, cannot be checked with no DNA. The CDR3 sequence is 17 residues long. Germline CDR1 and CDR2: SGHTA and FQGNSA. CDR3: CASSPGLAGGPGDTQYF.

The rearrangement links TRBV2 to TRBJ2-1; lacking DNA, the TRBD2 call made by TCRdb goes unchecked. Per the germline V gene, CDR1 is SNHLY and CDR2 is FYNNEI. The CDR3 runs 16 residues. CDR3 residues: CASSEEGSASYNEQFF.

This sequence joins TRBV15 and TRBJ1-2; the TRBD1 assignment by TCRdb is unverifiable without DNA. Germline CDR1 LNHNV, CDR2 YYDKDF (reference sequence). The CDR3 is made up of 16 amino acids. The CDR3 is CATSRGGTGFRYGYTF.

The chain uses TRBV2 and TRBJ1-5. Per germline, CDR1 SNHLY and CDR2 FYNNEI. The CDR3 spans 15 residues. The CDR3 region is CASSPLGLGNQPQHF.

This CDR3 is CASSLRQGNSPLHF. J is TRBJ1-6 and V is TRBV27; TCRdb names TRBD1, which stays unverified in the absence of DNA. This CDR3 comprises 14 residues. Germline CDR1 reads MNHEY; CDR2 reads SMNVEV (reference sequence).

J is TRBJ2-7 and V is TRBV20-1; TCRdb lists TRBD2, though no DNA is available to test this call. The CDR3 is 14 amino acids. CDR1 and CDR2 from the germline V gene are DFQATT and SNEGSKA (reference sequence). CDR3 sequence: CSAIRLAGVYEQYF.

This chain links TRBV7-2 with TRBJ2-7; TCRdb's D call of TRBD2 is untestable without DNA. The CDR3 is 17 residues long. Germline CDR1 is SGHTA and CDR2 is FQGNSA. This CDR3 reads CASSLEPSRLGLYEQYF.

V gene TRBV24-1 combines with J gene TRBJ2-1; TCRdb gives TRBD1 as the D gene, but with no DNA this cannot be confirmed. This CDR3 comprises 15 residues. Per germline, CDR1 KGHDR and CDR2 SFDVKD. CDR3 residues: CATSGRDRGVDEQFF.

The gene calls are TRBV7-2 and TRBJ1-2. There are 14 residues in the CDR3. Germline CDR1 SGHTA, CDR2 FQGNSA. The CDR3 loop reads CASSLYGVDYGYTF.

The CDR3 sequence: CASSPPRVSTEAFF. The rearrangement links TRBV18 to TRBJ1-1. The length of the CDR3 is 14 residues. CDR1 and CDR2 (germline): KGHSH, LQKENI.

This chain links TRBV5-1 with TRBJ2-5; the TRBD1 assignment by TCRdb is unverifiable without DNA. CDR3 size: 14 residues. Germline CDR1 reads SGHRS; CDR2 reads YFSETQ. The CDR3 loop is CASSGGQPKETQYF.

The chain's CDR3 is CAWKASNTEAFF. V is TRBV30 and J is TRBJ1-1. This CDR3 has 12 amino acids. Per germline, CDR1 GTSNPN and CDR2 SVGIG (reference sequence).

The chain has TRBV18 and TRBJ2-7; the TRBD2 assignment by TCRdb is unverifiable without DNA. This CDR3 comprises 17 residues. The V gene's germline CDR1 is KGHSH and CDR2 LQKENI. The CDR3 is CASSPLGTALSSYEQYF.